This section outlines one T cell receptor (beta chain) sequence together with its context. The antigen it binds to is not known. No per-base quality is available; no much larger clone lies one base away. V and J are trimmed by 4 bases and 8 bases, and the gene matches miss 11 bases of the junction. The CDR3, cysteine through phenylalanine, is 15 amino acids long. The read is trimmed to its CDR3 DNA, 45 bases read in frame from base 1. The CDR1 and CDR2 encoded by the germline V gene are MNHEY and SVGAGI. This sample is part of a study of cytomegalovirus exposure and HLA in healthy donors (dated by TCRdb to about 2017). General notes on the study: An earlier analysis of approximately 640 of the donors reported more than 250 Gb of sequence data and 100 million to 130 million unique TCR beta sequences from about 179 million T cells. About 310 gigabases of sequencing data and tens of millions of unique TCR sequences were included in an early release covering roughly 600 HLA-typed donors. The genetic ancestry cluster associated with self-reported Caucasian donors included 65% to 90% of the roughly 410 genotyped donors. The aim of the study was to test whether cataloging public T cell receptors could identify signatures of past pathogen exposure. The study used immunosequencing to profile the T cell repertoires of approximately 650 subjects and linked those repertoires to cytomegalovirus serostatus. In addition to the first cohort of 500 to 850 subjects, a separate validation cohort of approximately 110 different subjects was used. To predict cytomegalovirus infection status, the study combined high-throughput TCR immunosequencing, statistical association of individual TCRs with disease status, and machine learning. A later analysis re-analyzed previously published TCR beta repertoires from 650 to 800 donors and added high-resolution HLA genotyping to study TCR occurrence patterns. Rather than using new phenotypic data, the later analysis identified candidate immune exposures from TCR beta sequences and from how often those sequences occurred across donors. An earlier analysis of approximately 640 of the donors applied high-throughput TCR beta sequencing to assess whether each TCR beta V gene segment acted as functional or pseudogenic. Donor age, sex, ethnicity and CMV serostatus were compiled together with the repertoire data. In a later genetic analysis, genome-wide SNP genotypes for about three fifths of the roughly 670 donors were used, and that subset was treated as a discovery cohort. Every discovery cohort repertoire had been produced on one sequencing platform. HLA typing covered class I and class II loci at four-digit resolution. Typing coverage differed by locus: A, B, C, DRB1 and DQB1 were typed in about 620-630 donors, DQA1 in 522, DPA1 in around 580, and DPB1 in just under 480. About five DR-DQ haplotypes were treated as single units for association and clustering because of strong linkage in the cohort. Among a few hundred genotyped donors of the cohort, an average of approximately 230,000 unique TCR beta nucleotide sequences were sequenced per donor, around 20% of them non-productive.

In total, around 600 healthy bone marrow donors made up the cohort. At the time of sampling, all cohort members were nominally healthy, though unrecorded immune exposures were likely present. The donor was CMV seronegative and was included in the group of about 350 seronegative cohort members. A peripheral blood sample was collected from each donor, and TCR beta sequencing was performed on peripheral blood mononuclear cells. Genomic DNA was extracted from the blood cell samples with the Qiagen DNeasy Blood Extraction Kit. Receptors were amplified or captured by the immunoSEQ multiplex PCR assay. For the multiplex PCR, a mixture combining 60 forward primers for TCR Vbeta segments and 13 reverse primers for TCR Jbeta segments was used. The CDR3 region of rearranged TCR beta genes was amplified from genomic DNA with a multiplex PCR assay. The Illumina HiSeq System was used to sequence the amplified TCR beta libraries as 87-base-pair reads. In the paper's pipeline: A later analysis tallied tens of millions of unique TCR beta chains across the 666 repertoires, and about 10 million of those chains were shared by two or more donors. Raw reads were error-corrected and collapsed into unique sequences with a nearest-neighbor algorithm that merged closely related sequences to remove PCR and sequencing errors. To assign V, D and J gene segments, CDR3 sequences were aligned to IMGT reference sequences. For a sequence to be retained, a match of at least six nucleotides to both a V gene segment and a J gene segment was required. A rearrangement was called productive if the CDR3 had no stop codons and remained in frame with V and J, and every other rearrangement was called non-productive. Following IMGT convention, CDR3 was defined as the stretch from the second conserved V-encoded cysteine to the conserved J-encoded phenylalanine. In an earlier analysis of around 600 of the donors, sequences lacking an unambiguous match to a single V gene segment were excluded. In an earlier analysis of several hundred of the donors, V segments were called functional above 56.7% productive rearrangements and were called segregating when the between-donor standard deviation exceeded 5%. To diagnose cytomegalovirus status from the catalog of TCR beta chain sequences, a statistical classification framework was built. A later analysis assigned V and J genes by comparing TCR nucleotide sequences with IMGT/GENE-DB human TR gene sequences. The TCRdist pipeline was used in a later analysis to assign CDR3 sequences and most-parsimonious VDJ recombination scenarios. In a later analysis, each TCR beta chain was defined by its CDR3 amino acid sequence together with its V-gene family, and reads lacking a unique V-gene family were excluded. To address suspected cross-contamination and a sequencing artifact, a later analysis removed 550 to 750 highly shared, low-generation-probability nucleotide sequences. In a later analysis, a clonal expansion index was calculated for each public chain from normalized within-repertoire ranks of inferred template counts. A later analysis computed generation probabilities with a VDJ recombination model fitted to out-of-frame rearrangements, and checked the results against IGoR. Hypergeometric tests were used in a later analysis to score TCR-TCR, TCR-HLA and TCR-CMV co-occurrence, with a repertoire-size bias correction applied to the TCR pairs. A later analysis estimated false discovery rates by permuting HLA or CMV assignments 20 times. In a later analysis, co-occurring TCRs were grouped with DBSCAN, and TCRdist sequence similarity was added when clustering was performed within HLA-allele-positive subsets. Co-occurrence clustering excluded repertoires with fewer than 30,000 or more than 120,000 public chains, plus five with anomalous nucleotide sharing. The table comes from immuneACCESS by way of TCRdb, which keeps in-frame sequences with V and J called. Part of the clones is missing from these tables; in studies checked, under half for an unresolved V gene and the rest for unknown reasons. Clone size and the V and J calls come from that table; the DNA yielded D and trimming. The sample table contains under 150,000 clones; only one count was recorded for approximately 80% of them. In total, the top ten clones hold 0.55% to 0.75% of the sample.

The investigation overall reported the following: A later genetic analysis reported fewer N-insertions in productive TCRs among donors in an Asian-associated ancestry cluster than the roughly 720-donor mean. According to a later analysis, parvovirus B19, influenza, CMV and Epstein-Barr virus appeared linked to several top co-occurrence clusters. While some public TCRs were present in many individuals, most TCR sequences turned up only very rarely across donors. The sequencing pipeline was judged likely to have produced a cluster of highly shared sequence variants as a technical artifact. The earlier analysis of fewer than 750 of the donors excluded 15 to 20 rarely observed V segments, including chromosome 9 orphons, because counts were too low. It was suggested by the authors that the approach could potentially be generalized to other disease states and immunological phenotypes. Cytomegalovirus status was reported to be diagnosed by the classifier with high specificity and sensitivity in both the original and validation cohorts. Immune exposure information for the cohort was limited to CMV serostatus. A few of the identified cytomegalovirus-associated TCR beta chains were confirmed in vitro to be specific for cytomegalovirus antigens. Some IMGT-functional V segments, including TRBV6-2 and TRBV6-3, could not be told apart with the 87-base-pair reads, so those segments were excluded. An association between a missense DCLRE1C variant and V-gene and J-gene trimming of TCR beta chains was found in a later genetic analysis and replicated in an independent cohort. At a false discovery rate of 0.05, a later analysis linked under 20,000 TCR beta sequences to specific HLA alleles. The cohort was sequenced for TCR beta chains only, and without alpha or paired-chain data the features that could be detected were limited. In the study, about 150 TCR beta chains were listed as associated with cytomegalovirus. Sequencing depth was assumed to be roughly uniform across donors in the presence/absence analyses, though that assumption may not hold. When HLA alleles, especially DR and DQ, strongly co-occurred, TCR associations were difficult to assign to individual alleles. Most CMV-associated TCR beta chains appeared to be HLA-restricted in a later analysis, and the HLA associations seemed to be driven largely by CMV exposure. HLA typing was unavailable for some donors at each locus, so association tests used only the typed subset. A further reported finding was that TCR beta sequences accurately predicted the HLA-A and HLA-B alleles for most subjects in the first cohort. In a later analysis, HLA-associated TCR beta chains showed more clonal expansion and lower generation probabilities than non-associated chains that were equally common. Correlated functional status among segregating V segments might be attributable to linkage disequilibrium, but an unknown experimental factor could not be ruled out. According to a later analysis, TCR association rates differed among HLA loci, with DRB1 alleles showing the most associated TCRs and HLA-C alleles showing the fewest. Broadly in line with IMGT annotations, most TCR beta V segments showed up in productive rearrangements about 87% or about 30% of the time in an earlier analysis of around 550 of the donors.

The TCR comes from a man between 18 and 29 years old in good health and CMV-seronegative. The specimen sequenced was PBMCs. The rearranged segments are TRBV6-5 and TRBJ1-2; a stretch of 9 junction bases matches TRBD1. The nucleotide sequence reads TGTGCCAGCAGTTTCGGGACAGGGCGGTCCTACGGCTACACCTTC. Translation gives CASSFGTGRSYGYTF.